These 23 T cell receptor beta chains originate from one sample sequenced in a study of blood T cells in healthy people across ages. Using a J-beta primer mix together with a sample-barcoded 5' primer, a second PCR was run for about 6 to 12 cycles. Each CDR3 protein is one row after TCRdb ran MiXCR on the 5' RACE reads. The sample consists of about 1.6 million distinct CDR3 sequences, about 35% of them appearing once. Sequenced material: blood. All receptors derive from a woman aged 25 to 39 in good health.

V gene TRBV20-1 combines with J gene TRBJ1-5; no clear D. Germline CDR1 reads DFQATT; CDR2 reads SNEGSKA (reference sequence). The CDR3 sequence is 15 residues long. This CDR3 is CSQGIIEFPNQPQHF. The CDR3 region has the DNA TGCAGCCAAGGGATCATAGAGTTCCCTAATCAGCCCCAGCATTTT.

This clonotype occurred many times. J is TRBJ1-1 and V is TRBV12-3 or TRBV12-4; 10 bases map to TRBD1. The CDR3 contains 16 residues. The V gene end was trimmed by 6 bases and the J gene end by 1 base; junction bases not matched to a gene: 8. CDR3 nucleotide sequence: TGTGCCAGCAGCCGGGACAGGGGCCGCCAGAACACTGAAGCTTTCTTT. Translating it yields CASSRDRGRQNTEAFF.

This sequence joins TRBV9 and TRBJ1-2, with D possibly TRBD1 on 5 matching bases. Trimming left V 3 bases short and J 7 bases short, with 13 bases between. This CDR3 contains 13 residues. CDR1 SGDLS and CDR2 YYNGEE come from the germline V gene. CDR3 nucleotide sequence: TGTGCCAGCAGCGAGGGACCGGCGGGTGGCTACACCTTC. Its protein product is CASSEGPAGGYTF.

In this sample, this clonotype turned up once. CDR3 sequence reads: CASSLHFAQGGGEKLFF. CDR3 nucleotide sequence: TGTGCCAGCAGTTTACATTTTGCACAGGGGGGGGGAGAAAAACTGTTTTTT. The J gene is TRBJ1-4, the V gene TRBV28; 8 bases align to TRBD1. Germline CDR1 MDHEN, CDR2 SYDVKM. The CDR3 contains 17 residues. V lost 2 bases and J lost 8; bases outside the gene matches: 13. The whole variable domain, remainder taken from reference TRBV28 and TRBJ1-4, is DVKVTQSSRYLVKRTGEKVFLECVQDMDHENMFWYRQDPGLGLRLIYFSYDVKMKEKGDIPEGYSVSREKKERFSLILESASTNQTSMYLCASSLHFAQGGGEKLFFGSGTQLSVL.

V is TRBV6-1 and J is TRBJ2-1; either TRBD1 or TRBD2 may supply D (5 bases each). This CDR3 is 15 amino acids long. V lost 5 bases to trimming and J lost 12 bases, with 23 bases between them. Germline CDR1 is MNHNS and CDR2 is SASEGT. This CDR3 is CASSSQEAYSGMQFF. In DNA, the CDR3 is TGTGCCAGCAGTTCACAGGAGGCTTATTCAGGCATGCAGTTCTTC.

The sample holds a few counts of this clonotype. The V call is TRBV6-2 or TRBV6-3, the J call TRBJ1-1; TRBD1 might be the D (5 bases). The CDR3 is 15 amino acids. CDR1 is MNHEY and CDR2 is SVGEGT in the germline V gene. V was shortened by 3 bases and J by 7 bases, with 18 bases between the two germline ends. In DNA, the CDR3 is TGTGCCAGCAGTTATTTGGGTAACTGGGACGGTGAAGCTTTCTTT. It codes for CASSYLGNWDGEAFF.

The chain carries TRBV9 and TRBJ2-1; 8 nucleotides agree with TRBD2. J was trimmed by 0 bases and V by 4 bases; bases with no gene match: 9. The germline V gene has CDR1 SGDLS and CDR2 YYNGEE. This CDR3 has 17 amino acids. CDR3 coding DNA: TGTGCCAGCAGCCGGGGTAGCGGGGAACTCTCCTACAATGAGCAGTTCTTC. Translating gives CASSRGSGELSYNEQFF.

The gene calls are TRBV7-9 and TRBJ1-1; 9 positions agree with TRBD1. Germline lookup yields CDR1 SEHNR and CDR2 FQNEAQ (reference sequence). This CDR3 is built from 15 residues. The junction had 12 bases not matched to a gene; V was cut back by 5 bases and J by 8 bases. CDR3 protein: CASSPDRGSLAEAFF. As DNA, the CDR3 is TGTGCCAGCAGCCCGGACAGGGGTTCGTTGGCAGAAGCTTTCTTT.

The chain carries TRBV9 and TRBJ2-1, with D maybe TRBD2 (5 bases). The CDR3 is made up of 14 amino acids. Germline values: CDR1 SGDLS, CDR2 YYNGEE. Trimming shortened V by 3 bases and J by 8 bases, and 15 bases separated the two germline ends. The CDR3 here is CASSGSGFVDEQFF. CDR3 bases: TGTGCCAGCAGCGGGAGCGGTTTTGTCGATGAGCAGTTCTTC.

Notes on this clonotype: A much larger clonotype is one base distant, so this may be a read error. Because it lacks the conserved phenylalanine or tryptophan at the end, this CDR3 is likely a read error. The V and J genes are TRBV29-1 and TRBJ2-5; the D gene is possibly TRBD1 (5 bases). Germline V CDR1 and CDR2: SQVTM, ANQGSEA. V lost 8 bases and J 2 bases, leaving 9 bases between the germline ends. The CDR3 contains 11 residues. CDR3 DNA: TGCAGCTCCCGACAGCAAGAGACCCAGTACTTA. Translated: CSSRQQETQYL.

This clonotype was recorded many times. CDR3 sequence (DNA): TGCAGCGTTGTCCCTAGCGTTAGAACTTACGAGCAGTACTTC. Residues: CSVVPSVRTYEQYF. This chain links TRBV29-1 with TRBJ2-7; a possible D gene is TRBD2 (6 bases). CDR3 length: 14 amino acids. In germline, CDR1 is SQVTM, CDR2 ANQGSEA. Trimming removed 4 bases from V and 4 bases from J, with 17 bases in between.

This clonotype was seen at least ten times. The CDR3 DNA is TGTGCCATCAGTCCGGGAGGGGTCAAAGGCAATGAGCAGTTCTTC. Translation gives CAISPGGVKGNEQFF. The J gene is TRBJ2-1, the V gene TRBV10-3; 8 bases fit TRBD2. Germline V gene data show CDR1 as ENHRY and CDR2 as SYGVKD. J lost 6 bases, V lost 5 bases, and 9 bases had no gene match. The CDR3 runs to 15 residues.

The chain has TRBV9 and TRBJ1-6; no definite D call. This CDR3 contains 14 residues. V was pared by 4 bases and J by 3 bases, with 8 bases between. The germline CDR1 and CDR2 sequences are SGDLS and YYNGEE. CDR3 bases: TGTGCCAGCAGCAGGGCTTACTATAATTCACCCCTCCACTTT. Translated, it gives CASSRAYYNSPLHF.

The rearrangement links TRBV20-1 to TRBJ2-7, with 10 bases fitting TRBD1. After removal of 4 bases from V and 2 bases from J, the junction contained 8 bases not matched to a gene. The CDR3 has 15 amino acids. Germline CDR1 and CDR2: DFQATT and SNEGSKA (reference sequence). The CDR3 DNA is TGCAGTGCTACCCCCGGACAGGGGGGAACCTACGAGCAGTACTTC. This codes for CSATPGQGGTYEQYF.

Of note for this clonotype: A single base separates this from a much larger clone, so it may be a read error. The chain is built from TRBV20-1 and TRBJ1-2, with TRBD1 matching over 8 bases. There are 13 residues in the CDR3. CDR1 is DFQATT, CDR2 SNEGSKA, per germline (reference sequence). J was trimmed by 4 bases and V by 3 bases; bases with no gene match: 4. This CDR3 reads CSASGQGCYGYTF. Written as DNA, the CDR3 is TGCAGTGCTAGCGGACAGGGTTGCTATGGCTACACCTTC.

The chain's CDR3 is CASSWAGRNGGYTF. The CDR3 DNA follows: TGTGCCAGCAGTTGGGCAGGGAGGAATGGTGGCTACACCTTC. V is TRBV12-3 or TRBV12-4 and J is TRBJ1-2, with D possibly TRBD1 on 5 matching bases. Trimming cost V 4 bases and J 7 bases, with 16 bases left between them. CDR3 length: 14 amino acids.

The V call is TRBV20-1, the J call TRBJ2-5, with 13 bases fitting TRBD2. CDR1 and CDR2 from the germline V gene are DFQATT and SNEGSKA (reference sequence). Trimming took 1 base from V and 1 from J; bases not matched to a gene: 0. The CDR3 sequence is 15 residues long. Written as DNA, the CDR3 is TGCAGTGCTAGAGGGACTAGCGGGGGCCAAGAGACCCAGTACTTC. This gives the protein CSARGTSGGQETQYF.

CDR3 in DNA: TGCGCCAGCAGCTACCTAGCAGGGACAGAGACCCAGTACTTC. Its translation: CASSYLAGTETQYF. This chain joins TRBV5-1 and TRBJ2-5; TRBD1 or TRBD2 may be the D gene (5 bases each). Per germline, CDR1 SGHRS and CDR2 YFSETQ. With 3 bases removed from V and 4 bases from J, the gap between germline ends came to 13 bases. CDR3 length: 14 residues. Full variable domain (missing parts from reference TRBV5-1 and TRBJ2-5): KAGVTQTPRYLIKTRGQQVTLSCSPISGHRSVSWYQQTPGQGLQFLFEYFSETQRNKGNFPGRFSGRQFSNSRSEMNVSTLELGDSALYLCASSYLAGTETQYFGPGTRLLVL.

This clonotype was seen many times. V is TRBV5-1 and J is TRBJ2-7, with TRBD1 matching over 8 bases. Germline lookup yields CDR1 SGHRS and CDR2 YFSETQ. The length of the CDR3 is 16 residues. V lost 2 bases and J lost 0; bases outside the gene matches: 7. CDR3 protein: CASSLKTGADSYEQYF. In DNA form, the CDR3 reads TGCGCCAGCAGCTTAAAGACAGGGGCGGACTCCTACGAGCAGTACTTC.

The chain joins TRBV30 to TRBJ1-1; 9 positions match TRBD1. Germline values: CDR1 GTSNPN, CDR2 SVGIG (reference sequence). J lost 5 bases, V lost 7 bases, and 8 bases had no gene match. The CDR3 is 13 amino acids. CDR3 amino acids: CASDRGERTEAFF. Here the CDR3 DNA reads TGTGCCTCCGACAGGGGGGAGCGGACTGAAGCTTTCTTT.

This chain uses TRBV27 with TRBJ2-1, with 7 bases lining up with TRBD2. This CDR3 is 16 amino acids long. Per germline, CDR1 MNHEY and CDR2 SMNVEV (reference sequence). Losses at the gene ends were 8 bases for V and 9 bases for J; bases not matched to a gene: 19. This CDR3 is CASGSLGEGRGGEQFF. The DNA for the CDR3 is TGTGCCAGCGGGAGCTTGGGGGAGGGCAGAGGCGGTGAGCAGTTCTTC.

This sequence joins TRBV7-3 and TRBJ2-7, with 7 bases matching TRBD1. J was trimmed by 2 bases and V by 5 bases; bases with no gene match: 9. Germline V gene sequence: CDR1 SGHTA, CDR2 FQGTGA. The CDR3 is made up of 15 amino acids. The CDR3 coding sequence is TGTGCCAGCAGCGTAGGTGCAGGGGGTACCTACGAGCAGTACTTC. Protein product: CASSVGAGGTYEQYF.

In its sample, this clonotype was seen a few times. The chain joins TRBV30 to TRBJ2-7; 8 positions match TRBD1. Germline loops: CDR1 GTSNPN, CDR2 SVGIG (reference sequence). The trim removed 2 bases at V and 3 bases at J, leaving 3 bases unmatched. CDR3 size: 13 residues. The CDR3 bases are TGTGCCTGGAGTTCCGGACAGGGCTACGAGCAGTACTTC. Protein product: CAWSSGQGYEQYF.